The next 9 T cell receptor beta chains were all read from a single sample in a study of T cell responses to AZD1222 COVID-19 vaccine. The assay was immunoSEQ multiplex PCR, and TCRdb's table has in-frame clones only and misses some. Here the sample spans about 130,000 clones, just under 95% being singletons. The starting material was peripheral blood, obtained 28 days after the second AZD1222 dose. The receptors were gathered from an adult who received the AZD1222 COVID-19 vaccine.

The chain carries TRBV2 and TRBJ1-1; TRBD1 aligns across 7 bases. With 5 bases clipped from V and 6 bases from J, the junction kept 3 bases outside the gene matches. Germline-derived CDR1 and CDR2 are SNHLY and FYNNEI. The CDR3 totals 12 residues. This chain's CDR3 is CASSQGGPEAFF. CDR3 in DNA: TGTGCCAGCAGTCAGGGGGGCCCTGAAGCTTTCTTT.

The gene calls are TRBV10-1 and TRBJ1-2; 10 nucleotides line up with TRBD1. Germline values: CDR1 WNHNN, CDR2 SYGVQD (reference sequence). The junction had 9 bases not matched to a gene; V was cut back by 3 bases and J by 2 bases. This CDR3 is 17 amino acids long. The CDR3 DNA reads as TGCGCCAGCAGTGACCCCGACAGGGGGCGCAGGAACTATGGCTACACCTTC. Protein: CASSDPDRGRRNYGYTF.

The CDR3 sequence is CASSPLGGNYGYTF. The CDR3 bases are TGTGCCAGCAGTCCACTCGGGGGGAACTATGGCTACACCTTC. J is TRBJ1-2 and V is TRBV6-2 or TRBV6-3; D perhaps matches TRBD1 (5 bases). The CDR3 is made up of 14 amino acids. The V gene's germline CDR1 is MNHEY and CDR2 SVGEGT. V lost 5 bases, J lost 2 bases, and 12 bases lay in between.

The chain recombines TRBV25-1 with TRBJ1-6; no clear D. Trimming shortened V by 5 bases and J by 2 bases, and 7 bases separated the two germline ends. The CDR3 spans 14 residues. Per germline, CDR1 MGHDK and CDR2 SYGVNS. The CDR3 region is CASSTGPYNSPLHF. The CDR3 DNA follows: TGTGCCAGCAGTACCGGGCCCTATAATTCACCCCTCCACTTT.

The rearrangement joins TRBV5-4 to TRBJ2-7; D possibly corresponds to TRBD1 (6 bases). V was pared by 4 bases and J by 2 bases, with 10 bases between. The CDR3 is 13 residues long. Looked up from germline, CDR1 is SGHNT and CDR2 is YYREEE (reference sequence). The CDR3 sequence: CASSRDIAYEQYF. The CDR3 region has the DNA TGTGCCAGCAGCCGGGACATAGCCTACGAGCAGTACTTC.

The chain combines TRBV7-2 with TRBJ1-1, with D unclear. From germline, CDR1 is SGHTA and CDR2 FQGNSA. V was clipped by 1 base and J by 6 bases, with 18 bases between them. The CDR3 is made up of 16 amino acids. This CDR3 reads CASSLGPAVLVAEAFF. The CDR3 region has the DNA TGTGCCAGCAGCTTAGGTCCAGCAGTGCTTGTCGCTGAAGCTTTCTTT.

The CDR3 loop is CASRYGPTTNEKLFF. For the CDR3, the DNA is TGTGCCAGCAGATACGGACCAACAACTAATGAAAAACTGTTTTTT. The rearrangement uses TRBV6-5 and TRBJ1-4; D is ambiguous. The CDR3 consists of 15 residues. Trimming stripped 6 bases from V and 0 bases from J, with 11 bases between. Germline CDR1 is MNHEY and CDR2 is SVGAGI.

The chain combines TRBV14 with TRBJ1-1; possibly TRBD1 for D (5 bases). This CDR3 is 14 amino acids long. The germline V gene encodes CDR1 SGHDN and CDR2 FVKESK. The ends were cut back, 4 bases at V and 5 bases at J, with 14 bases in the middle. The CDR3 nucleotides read TGTGCCAGCAGCCTAACCCAGGGTTGGACTGAAGCTTTCTTT. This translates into CASSLTQGWTEAFF.

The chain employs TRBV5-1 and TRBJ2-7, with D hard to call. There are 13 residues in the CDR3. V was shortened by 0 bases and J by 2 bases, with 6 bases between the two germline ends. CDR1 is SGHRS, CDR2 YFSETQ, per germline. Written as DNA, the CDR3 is TGCGCCAGCAGCTTGGCAGAGCCCTACGAGCAGTACTTC. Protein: CASSLAEPYEQYF.